This T cell receptor beta chain was identified in a study of blood T cell repertoires in COVID-19 (dated by TCRdb to 2020 to 2021). Some background on the complete study: Collaborator samples came from the United States, Italy and Spain and covered acute and convalescent phases of COVID-19. The material from the prospective study consisted of cDNA or gDNA derived from T cells, B-cell-depleted T cells, or PBMCs. Deeply sampled blood TCRbeta repertoires from subjects exposed to, actively infected with, or recovered from COVID-19 were included in the dataset. The repertoires were released in a freely available public database meant as a resource for research on the immune response to SARS-CoV-2. The samples were drawn from the first 160 participants of the ongoing ImmuneRACE study and from 1,254 subjects provided by 6 global collaborators. Sample metadata almost always included a de-identified subject ID, COVID-19 status, age in years and sex. Where available, HLA class I and class II types were obtained from metadata supplied by the sample provider rather than from assay-based typing.

Participants in the prospective study were enrolled through a virtual design, were aged 18 to 89 years, and lived in fewer than 30 United States geographic areas. In the prospective study, participants were assigned to cohorts based on the clinical history participants reported in a screening survey and a study questionnaire. For ImmuneRACE Cohort 3, a participant was defined as recovered based on two consecutive negative NP/OP PCR tests, clearance by a healthcare professional, or resolution of symptoms. In the prospective study, mobile phlebotomists collected whole blood, serum and a nasopharyngeal or oropharyngeal swab from each participant. Additional blood draws and questionnaires over an approximately 2-month period could optionally be provided by prospective study participants. Before DNA extraction, blood samples from the prospective study were shipped at room temperature or frozen. V loses 0 bases of germline sequence and J loses 7 bases, and the interval between the two ends is 21 bases. The germline V gene specifies WSHSY as CDR1 and SAAADI as CDR2. Reading from cysteine to phenylalanine, the CDR3 counts 17 amino acids. Only CDR3 DNA is held: 51 bases, read in frame from base 1.

Details on this clone: The target of this receptor is not known. Base qualities are not provided; no much larger clone lies one nucleotide away.

Beyond this particular receptor, the publication reports: Clinical and demographic metadata were provided uncurated, with the amount varying by source and participant.

TCRbeta CDR3 regions were amplified from genomic DNA by means of the immunoSEQ Assay, a bias-controlled multiplex PCR. From the authors' description of their analysis: The number of nucleated cells in each sample was estimated from the amplification of reference gene primers within the assay. To quantify the absolute abundance of each unique TCRbeta CDR3 rearrangement, sequence reads were collapsed and filtered. For each sample, productive Simpson clonality was calculated as the square root of Simpson's diversity index across productive rearrangements. What TCRdb holds here is the immuneACCESS table cut down to in-frame rearrangements. Part of the clones is not present; checked against another copy, under half of the missing clones reflect an unresolved V gene, and the others are unexplained. V and J calls and clone size follow that table, whereas D and trimming were derived from the DNA. The sample yields 300,000 to 350,000 clones; approximately 84% were counted once. The ten largest clones capture under 1.3% of the sample.

Sequenced sample: PBMCs or T cells enriched from blood (not recorded which). This TCR was recovered from a woman aged 25 to 39 who had recovered from COVID-19. In this chain, TRBV10-2 is recombined with TRBJ1-2, and perhaps TRBD1 as D gene, on 6 matching bases. The DNA sequence reads TGCGCCAGCAGTGAGTCCCCGGGACACCTATTTTTTCGTGGCTACACCTTC. This sequence encodes CASSESPGHLFFRGYTF.